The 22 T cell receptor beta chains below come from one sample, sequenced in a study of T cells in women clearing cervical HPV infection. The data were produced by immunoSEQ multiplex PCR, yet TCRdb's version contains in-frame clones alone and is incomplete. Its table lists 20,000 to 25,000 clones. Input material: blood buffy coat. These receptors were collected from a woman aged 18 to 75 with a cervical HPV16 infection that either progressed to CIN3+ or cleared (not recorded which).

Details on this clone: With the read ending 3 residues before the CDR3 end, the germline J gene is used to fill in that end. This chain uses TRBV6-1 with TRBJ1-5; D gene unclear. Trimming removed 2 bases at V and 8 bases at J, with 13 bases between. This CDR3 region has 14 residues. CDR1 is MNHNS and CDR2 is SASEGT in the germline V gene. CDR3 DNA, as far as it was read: TGTGCCAGCAGTGAAACGGGCAGCGGGGAGCCC. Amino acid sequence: CASSETGSGEP. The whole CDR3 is CASSETGSGEPQHF.

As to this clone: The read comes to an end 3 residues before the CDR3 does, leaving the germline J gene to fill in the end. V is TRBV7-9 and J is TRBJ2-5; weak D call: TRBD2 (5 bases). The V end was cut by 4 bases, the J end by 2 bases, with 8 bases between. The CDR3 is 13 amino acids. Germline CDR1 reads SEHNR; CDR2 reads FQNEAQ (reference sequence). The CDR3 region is CASSSRGQETQYF. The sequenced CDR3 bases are TGTGCCAGCAGCTCACGGGGACAAGAGACC.

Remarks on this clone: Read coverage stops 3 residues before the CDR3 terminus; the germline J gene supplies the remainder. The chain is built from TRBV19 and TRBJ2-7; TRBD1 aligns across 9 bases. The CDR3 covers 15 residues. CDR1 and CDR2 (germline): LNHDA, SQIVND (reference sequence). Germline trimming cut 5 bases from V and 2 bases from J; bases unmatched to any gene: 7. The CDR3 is CASSPGTGSTYEQYF. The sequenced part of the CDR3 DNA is TGTGCCAGTAGTCCTGGGACAGGGTCGACCTACGAG.

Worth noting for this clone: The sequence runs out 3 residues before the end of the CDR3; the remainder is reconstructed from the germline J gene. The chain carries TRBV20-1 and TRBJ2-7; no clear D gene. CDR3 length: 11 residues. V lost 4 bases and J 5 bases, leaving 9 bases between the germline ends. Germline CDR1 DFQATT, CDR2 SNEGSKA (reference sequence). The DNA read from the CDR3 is TGCAGTGCTACTGGGCAGCACGAG. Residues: CSATGQHE. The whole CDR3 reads CSATGQHEQYF.

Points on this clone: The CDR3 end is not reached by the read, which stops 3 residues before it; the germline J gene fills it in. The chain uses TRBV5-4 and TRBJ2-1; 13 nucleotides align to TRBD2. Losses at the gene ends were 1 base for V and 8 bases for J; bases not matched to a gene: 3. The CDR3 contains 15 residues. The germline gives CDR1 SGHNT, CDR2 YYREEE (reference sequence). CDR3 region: CASSLKLAGGHEQFF. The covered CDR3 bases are TGTGCCAGCAGCTTGAAACTAGCGGGAGGGCATGAG.

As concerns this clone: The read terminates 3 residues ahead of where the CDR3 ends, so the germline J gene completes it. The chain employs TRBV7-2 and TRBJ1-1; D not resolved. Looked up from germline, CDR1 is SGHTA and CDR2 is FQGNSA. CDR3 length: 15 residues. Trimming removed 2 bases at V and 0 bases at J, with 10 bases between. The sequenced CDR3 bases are TGTGCCAGCAGCTTATTTCCAGAACTGAACACTGAA. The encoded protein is CASSLFPELNTE. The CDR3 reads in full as CASSLFPELNTEAFF. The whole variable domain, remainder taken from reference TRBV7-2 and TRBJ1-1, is GAGVSQSPSNKVTEKGKDVELRCDPISGHTALYWYRQSLGQGLEFLIYFQGNSAPDKSGLPSDRFSAERTGGSVSTLTIQRTQQEDSAVYLCASSLFPELNTEAFFGQGTRLTVV.

This chain's CDR3 is CSVGGSSPDTQYF. Incomplete CDR3 DNA: TGCAGCGTGGGGGGGAGTAGCCCAGATACG. The chain employs TRBV29-1 and TRBJ2-3; TRBD2 aligns across 7 bases. The read falls 3 residues short of the CDR3 end, and the missing part is taken from the germline J gene. Germline trimming cut 6 bases from V and 4 bases from J; bases unmatched to any gene: 7. Germline assignment: CDR1 SQVTM and CDR2 ANQGSEA. The CDR3 loop spans 13 amino acids.

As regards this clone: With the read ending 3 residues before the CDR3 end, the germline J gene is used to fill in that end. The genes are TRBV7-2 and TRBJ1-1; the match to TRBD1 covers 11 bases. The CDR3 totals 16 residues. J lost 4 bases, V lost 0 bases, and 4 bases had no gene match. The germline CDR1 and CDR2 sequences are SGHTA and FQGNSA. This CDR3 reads CASSLARGTGGTEAFF. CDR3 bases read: TGTGCCAGCAGCTTAGCGCGAGGGACAGGGGGCACTGAA.

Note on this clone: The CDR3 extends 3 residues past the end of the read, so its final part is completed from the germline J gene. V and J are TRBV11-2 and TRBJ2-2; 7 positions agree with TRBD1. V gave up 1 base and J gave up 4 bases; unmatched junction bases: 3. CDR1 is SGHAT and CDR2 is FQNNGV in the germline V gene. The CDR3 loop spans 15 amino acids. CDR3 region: CASSLGDRSTGELFF. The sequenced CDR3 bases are TGTGCCAGCAGCTTAGGGGACAGATCCACCGGGGAG. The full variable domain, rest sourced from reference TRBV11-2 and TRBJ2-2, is EAGVAQSPRYKIIEKRQSVAFWCNPISGHATLYWYQQILGQGPKLLIQFQNNGVVDDSQLPKDRFSAERLKGVDSTLKIQPAKLEDSAVYLCASSLGDRSTGELFFGEGSRLTVL.

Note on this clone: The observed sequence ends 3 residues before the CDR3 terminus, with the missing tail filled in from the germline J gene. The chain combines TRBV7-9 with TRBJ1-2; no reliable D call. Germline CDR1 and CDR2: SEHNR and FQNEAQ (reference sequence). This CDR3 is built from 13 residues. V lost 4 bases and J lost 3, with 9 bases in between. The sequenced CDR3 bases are TGTGCCAGCAGCTACGCAGGCTACTATGGC. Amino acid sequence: CASSYAGYYG. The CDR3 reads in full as CASSYAGYYGYTF.

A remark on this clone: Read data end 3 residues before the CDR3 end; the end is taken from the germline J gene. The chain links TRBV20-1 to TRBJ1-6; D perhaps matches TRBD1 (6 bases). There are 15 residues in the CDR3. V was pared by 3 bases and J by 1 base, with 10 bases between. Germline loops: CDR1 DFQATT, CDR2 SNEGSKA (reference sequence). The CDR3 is CSARVTGSYNSPLHF. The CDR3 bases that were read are TGCAGTGCTAGGGTTACAGGGTCCTATAATTCACCC.

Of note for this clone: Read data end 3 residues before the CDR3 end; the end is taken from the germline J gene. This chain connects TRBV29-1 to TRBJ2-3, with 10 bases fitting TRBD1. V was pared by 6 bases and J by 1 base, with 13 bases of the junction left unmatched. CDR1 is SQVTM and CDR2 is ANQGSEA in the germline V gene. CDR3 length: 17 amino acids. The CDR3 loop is CSVSDRGRPPGTDTQYF. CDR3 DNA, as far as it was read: TGCAGCGTCTCTGACAGGGGGCGTCCCCCGGGCACAGATACG.

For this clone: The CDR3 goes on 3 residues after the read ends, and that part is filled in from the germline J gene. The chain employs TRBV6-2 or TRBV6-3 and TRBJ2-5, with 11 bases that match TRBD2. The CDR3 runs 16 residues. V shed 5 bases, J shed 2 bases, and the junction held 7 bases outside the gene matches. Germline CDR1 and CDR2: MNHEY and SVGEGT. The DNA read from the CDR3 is TGTGCCAGCAGTCCACCACTAGCGGGGGCTCAAGAGACC. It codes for CASSPPLAGAQET. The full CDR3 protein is CASSPPLAGAQETQYF.

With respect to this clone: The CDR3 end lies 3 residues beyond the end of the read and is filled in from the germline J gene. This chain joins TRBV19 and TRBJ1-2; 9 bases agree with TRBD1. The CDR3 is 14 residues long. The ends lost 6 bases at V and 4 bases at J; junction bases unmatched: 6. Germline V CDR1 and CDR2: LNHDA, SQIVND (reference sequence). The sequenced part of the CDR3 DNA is TGTGCCAGTAGGGGGACAGGGACTGGCTATGGC. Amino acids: CASRGTGTGYG. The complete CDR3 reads CASRGTGTGYGYTF.

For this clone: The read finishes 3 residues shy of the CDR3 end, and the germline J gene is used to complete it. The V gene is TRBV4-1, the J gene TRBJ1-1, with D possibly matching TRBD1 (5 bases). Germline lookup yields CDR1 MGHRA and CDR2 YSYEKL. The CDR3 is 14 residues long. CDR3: CASSPYSLGGGAFF. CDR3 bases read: TGCGCCAGCAGCCCCTATTCTCTCGGGGGGGGA.

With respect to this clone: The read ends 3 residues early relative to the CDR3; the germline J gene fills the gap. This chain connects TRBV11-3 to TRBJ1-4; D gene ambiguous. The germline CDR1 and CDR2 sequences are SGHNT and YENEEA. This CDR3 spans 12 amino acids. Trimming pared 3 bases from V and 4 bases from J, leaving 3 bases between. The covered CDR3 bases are TGTGCCAGCAGCTTTAATAATGAAAAA. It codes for CASSFNNEK. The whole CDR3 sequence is CASSFNNEKLFF.

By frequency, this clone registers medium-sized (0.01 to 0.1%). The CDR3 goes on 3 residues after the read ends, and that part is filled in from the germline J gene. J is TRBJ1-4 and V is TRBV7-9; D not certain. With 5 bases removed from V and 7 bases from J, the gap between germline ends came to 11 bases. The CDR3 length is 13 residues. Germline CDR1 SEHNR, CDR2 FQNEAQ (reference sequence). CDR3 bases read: TGTGCCAGCAGCCGCAGCGAATCTGAAAAA. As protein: CASSRSESEK. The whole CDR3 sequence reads CASSRSESEKLFF.

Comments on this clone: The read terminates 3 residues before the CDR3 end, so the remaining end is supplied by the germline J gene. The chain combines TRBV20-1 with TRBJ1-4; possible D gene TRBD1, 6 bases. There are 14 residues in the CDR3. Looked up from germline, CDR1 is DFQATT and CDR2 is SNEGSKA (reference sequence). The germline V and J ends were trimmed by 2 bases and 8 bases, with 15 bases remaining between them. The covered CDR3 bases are TGCAGTGCTAGACCTTTCGAGACAGGCGAAAAA. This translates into CSARPFETGEK. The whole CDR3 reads CSARPFETGEKLFF.

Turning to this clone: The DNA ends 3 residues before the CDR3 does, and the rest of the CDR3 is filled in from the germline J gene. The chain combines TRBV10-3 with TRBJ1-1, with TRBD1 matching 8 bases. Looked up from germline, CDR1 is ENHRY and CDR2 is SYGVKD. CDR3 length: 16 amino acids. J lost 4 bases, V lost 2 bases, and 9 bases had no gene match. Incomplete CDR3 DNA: TGTGCCATCAGTGAGATGAGGGGACAGGCGGGCACTGAA. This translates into CAISEMRGQAGTE. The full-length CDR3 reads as CAISEMRGQAGTEAFF.

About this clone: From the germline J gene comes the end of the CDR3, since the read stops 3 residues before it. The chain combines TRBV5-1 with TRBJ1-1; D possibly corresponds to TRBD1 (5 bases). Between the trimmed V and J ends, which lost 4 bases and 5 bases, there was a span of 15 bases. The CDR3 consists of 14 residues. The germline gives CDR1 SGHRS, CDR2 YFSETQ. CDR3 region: CASSLSGGGTEAFF. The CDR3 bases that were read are TGCGCCAGCAGCCTAAGCGGGGGGGGGACTGAA.

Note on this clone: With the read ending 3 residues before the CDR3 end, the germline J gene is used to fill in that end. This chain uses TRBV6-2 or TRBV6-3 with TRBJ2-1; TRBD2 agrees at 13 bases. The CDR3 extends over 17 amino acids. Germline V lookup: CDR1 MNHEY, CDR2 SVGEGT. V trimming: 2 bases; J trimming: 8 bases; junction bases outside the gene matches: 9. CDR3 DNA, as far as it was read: TGTGCCAGCAGTTACCCCTGGACTAGCGGGAGTGGGGATGAG. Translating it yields CASSYPWTSGSGDE. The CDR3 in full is CASSYPWTSGSGDEQFF.

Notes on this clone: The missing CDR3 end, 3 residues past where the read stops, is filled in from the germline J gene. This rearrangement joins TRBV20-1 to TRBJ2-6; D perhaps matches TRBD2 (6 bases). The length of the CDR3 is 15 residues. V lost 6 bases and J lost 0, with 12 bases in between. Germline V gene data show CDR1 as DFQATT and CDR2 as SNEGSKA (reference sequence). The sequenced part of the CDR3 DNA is TGCAGTGCCCCGGGGGAGAACTCTGGGGCCAACGTC. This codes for CSAPGENSGANV. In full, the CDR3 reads CSAPGENSGANVLTF.